This T cell receptor (beta chain) was observed in a study of blood T cell repertoires in COVID-19. Trimming removed 3 bases from V and 2 bases from J; junction bases left unmatched: 5. The CDR3 is 15 amino acids. Per germline, CDR1 KGHSH and CDR2 LQKENI. Method: immunoSEQ multiplex PCR; TCRdb's copy keeps in-frame clones and lacks some. The sample includes 65,000 to 70,000 clones, 79% of them seen just once. The V call is TRBV18, the J call TRBJ2-5; TRBD2 matches at 8 bases. Material: peripheral blood. This clonotype was sampled from a man aged 55 to 69 with acute or convalescent COVID-19. CDR3 coding DNA: TGTGCCAGCTCACCCCAGTTAGCGGGGCAAGAGACCCAGTACTTC. As protein: CASSPQLAGQETQYF. Variable domain in full (rest from reference TRBV18 and TRBJ2-5): NAGVMQNPRHLVRRRGQEARLRCSPMKGHSHVYWYRQLPEEGLKFMVYLQKENIIDESGMPKERFSAEFPKEGPSILRIQQVVRGDSAAYFCASSPQLAGQETQYFGPGTRLLVL.